This is a list of T cell receptor beta chains from one sample in a study of cytomegalovirus exposure and HLA in healthy donors. This table comes from immunoSEQ multiplex PCR, and its TCRdb copy is limited to in-frame clones, with some not included. The table lists 150,000 to 180,000 clones, 60% to 85% of them singletons. The sequencing input was PBMCs. Source of these receptors: a woman aged 40 to 50 in good health and CMV-seronegative. Both conserved end residues are part of each CDR3. The order of the fields is CDR3 DNA, CDR3 protein, J gene, V gene, D gene, clone size. D genes are given only for firm matches. Size is omitted from some rows. Given values are once, few, many or a class for expanded clones.

CDR3 DNA: TGTGCCTGGAGTATACCTAGACAGGGTGCCCTCTTC
CDR3 protein: CAWSIPRQGALF
J gene: TRBJ2-1
V gene: TRBV30
D gene: TRBD1
clone size: few

CDR3 DNA: TGTGCCAGCATCTCAGTGGGAAACACCATATATTTT
CDR3 protein: CASISVGNTIYF
J gene: TRBJ1-3
V gene: TRBV28
D gene: -
clone size: few

CDR3 DNA: TGTGCCAGCAGCTTACATACAGGGGGGAATTCACCCCTCCACTTT
CDR3 protein: CASSLHTGGNSPLHF
J gene: TRBJ1-6
V gene: TRBV6-1
D gene: TRBD1
clone size: -

CDR3 DNA: TGCGCCAGCAGCCAAGAGGTGCGGGGGAACAATGAGCAGTTCTTC
CDR3 protein: CASSQEVRGNNEQFF
J gene: TRBJ2-1
V gene: TRBV4-3
D gene: TRBD2
clone size: -

CDR3 DNA: TGCGCCAGCAGCTGGACAGCCAACTATGGCTACACCTTC
CDR3 protein: CASSWTANYGYTF
J gene: TRBJ1-2
V gene: TRBV5-1
D gene: -
clone size: -

CDR3 DNA: TGTGCCAGCAGGAAAAGAGGGACTAGCGCGGAGAGTGGGACCCAGTACTTC
CDR3 protein: CASRKRGTSAESGTQYF
J gene: TRBJ2-5
V gene: TRBV2
D gene: TRBD2
clone size: -

CDR3 DNA: TGTGCCAGCAGCTTAGCGCAGGCGGGCTTGAGCAATCAGCCCCAGCATTTT
CDR3 protein: CASSLAQAGLSNQPQHF
J gene: TRBJ1-5
V gene: TRBV7-8
D gene: -
clone size: -

CDR3 DNA: TGTGCTAGTGATGCCCGGGACAGGGGGTACAATGAGCAGTTCTTC
CDR3 protein: CASDARDRGYNEQFF
J gene: TRBJ2-1
V gene: TRBV12-5
D gene: TRBD1
clone size: -

CDR3 DNA: TGTGCCAGCAGTCGACAGGGGAATCAAGAGACCCAGTACTTC
CDR3 protein: CASSRQGNQETQYF
J gene: TRBJ2-5
V gene: TRBV2
D gene: TRBD1
clone size: -

CDR3 DNA: TGCGCCAGCAGCGGACAAAGGGGGACTAGCGGGGGATTTGCAGATACGCAGTATTTT
CDR3 protein: CASSGQRGTSGGFADTQYF
J gene: TRBJ2-3
V gene: TRBV5-1
D gene: TRBD2
clone size: -

CDR3 DNA: TGCGCCAGCAGCCCTAGACAGGGTTCCTCCTACGAGCAGTACTTC
CDR3 protein: CASSPRQGSSYEQYF
J gene: TRBJ2-7
V gene: TRBV5-1
D gene: TRBD1
clone size: -

CDR3 DNA: TGTGCCAGTAGTATCCGCTCTGGAAACACCATATATTTT
CDR3 protein: CASSIRSGNTIYF
J gene: TRBJ1-3
V gene: TRBV19
D gene: -
clone size: -

CDR3 DNA: TGCGCCAGCAGCTTGATCAGGGGGTACGAGCAGTACTTC
CDR3 protein: CASSLIRGYEQYF
J gene: TRBJ2-7
V gene: TRBV5-1
D gene: TRBD1
clone size: -

CDR3 DNA: TGTGCCAGCAGTCAACCGGGACAGCTCACTGAAGCTTTCTTT
CDR3 protein: CASSQPGQLTEAFF
J gene: TRBJ1-1
V gene: TRBV6-1
D gene: TRBD1
clone size: -

CDR3 DNA: TGTGCCAGCAGCCTAGGGGTCGGGGGTGCTGGGGCCAACGTCCTGACTTTC
CDR3 protein: CASSLGVGGAGANVLTF
J gene: TRBJ2-6
V gene: TRBV7-9
D gene: -
clone size: once

CDR3 DNA: TGTGCCAGCTCACCCGGGACAGGAAACACCATATATTTT
CDR3 protein: CASSPGTGNTIYF
J gene: TRBJ1-3
V gene: TRBV18
D gene: -
clone size: -

CDR3 DNA: TGTGCCAGCAGTTTCAGGGCCAGTGGTGAAAAACTGTTTTTT
CDR3 protein: CASSFRASGEKLFF
J gene: TRBJ1-4
V gene: TRBV27
D gene: -
clone size: -

CDR3 DNA: TGTGCCAGCAGCCGACAGGTTTCTGGGGCCAACGTCCTGACTTTC
CDR3 protein: CASSRQVSGANVLTF
J gene: TRBJ2-6
V gene: TRBV2
D gene: -
clone size: -

CDR3 DNA: TGTGCCAGCGGAGATGGGGGCTACACCTTC
CDR3 protein: CASGDGGYTF
J gene: TRBJ1-2
V gene: TRBV28
D gene: -
clone size: few

CDR3 DNA: TGCGCCAGCAGCTCGAGCCTCACAGATACGCAGTATTTT
CDR3 protein: CASSSSLTDTQYF
J gene: TRBJ2-3
V gene: TRBV5-1
D gene: -
clone size: -

CDR3 DNA: TGTGCCAGTAGTATACCGGGACAGGGGTCCTACGAGCAGTACTTC
CDR3 protein: CASSIPGQGSYEQYF
J gene: TRBJ2-7
V gene: TRBV19
D gene: TRBD1
clone size: -

CDR3 DNA: TGTGCCAGCAGTTCAGGGTCCTCCCGACACGAGCAGTACTTC
CDR3 protein: CASSSGSSRHEQYF
J gene: TRBJ2-7
V gene: TRBV6-5
D gene: -
clone size: -

CDR3 DNA: TGTGCCACCAGCAGAGATCGGGCCAGGGGTTATTCACCCCTCCACTTT
CDR3 protein: CATSRDRARGYSPLHF
J gene: TRBJ1-6
V gene: TRBV15
D gene: -
clone size: few

CDR3 DNA: TGTGCCAGTAGTATAGACACAGGGGGAGGAACTGAAGCTTTCTTT
CDR3 protein: CASSIDTGGGTEAFF
J gene: TRBJ1-1
V gene: TRBV19
D gene: TRBD1
clone size: -

CDR3 DNA: TGTGCCAATAGCCCCCAGGGCTCTGGAAACACCATATATTTT
CDR3 protein: CANSPQGSGNTIYF
J gene: TRBJ1-3
V gene: TRBV7-9
D gene: -
clone size: -

CDR3 DNA: TGTGCCAGCAGTTTAATGTCCGGGGGGACCTACGAGCAGTACTTC
CDR3 protein: CASSLMSGGTYEQYF
J gene: TRBJ2-7
V gene: TRBV27
D gene: TRBD2
clone size: -

CDR3 DNA: TGTGCCAGCAGTTACCCCTCGGGGGAGCAGTACTTC
CDR3 protein: CASSYPSGEQYF
J gene: TRBJ2-7
V gene: TRBV6-6
D gene: -
clone size: -

CDR3 DNA: TGTGCCAGCAGTAGAAGGGGGTGGGACGAAGCTTTCTTT
CDR3 protein: CASSRRGWDEAFF
J gene: TRBJ1-1
V gene: TRBV27
D gene: -
clone size: -

CDR3 DNA: TGCGCCAGCAGAAATGACAGATACACTGAAGCTTTCTTT
CDR3 protein: CASRNDRYTEAFF
J gene: TRBJ1-1
V gene: TRBV10-2
D gene: -
clone size: -

CDR3 DNA: TGTGCCAGCAGTTCTCAACAGACAGGGTATAGTGGAGGCTACACCTTC
CDR3 protein: CASSSQQTGYSGGYTF
J gene: TRBJ1-2
V gene: TRBV27
D gene: TRBD1
clone size: few

CDR3 DNA: TGTGCCAGTAGTATTGTGGCAGGTTGGAACACCATATATTTT
CDR3 protein: CASSIVAGWNTIYF
J gene: TRBJ1-3
V gene: TRBV19
D gene: -
clone size: -

CDR3 DNA: TGTGCCAGCGTCGGACAGGAGATTACGGGCTACACCTTC
CDR3 protein: CASVGQEITGYTF
J gene: TRBJ1-2
V gene: TRBV28
D gene: TRBD1
clone size: -

CDR3 DNA: TGCGCCAGCAGCCAAGAGTCAGGGGTGTTGGAGACCCAGTACTTC
CDR3 protein: CASSQESGVLETQYF
J gene: TRBJ2-5
V gene: TRBV4-1
D gene: -
clone size: -

CDR3 DNA: TGTGCCAGCCGGAGGCAGGGGGCAGGGAACACTGAAGCTTTCTTT
CDR3 protein: CASRRQGAGNTEAFF
J gene: TRBJ1-1
V gene: TRBV27
D gene: TRBD1
clone size: -

CDR3 DNA: TGCGCCAGCAGCTTCCGGGACAGGGGTACCTACGAGCAGTACTTC
CDR3 protein: CASSFRDRGTYEQYF
J gene: TRBJ2-7
V gene: TRBV4-1
D gene: TRBD1
clone size: -

CDR3 DNA: TGTGCCAGCAGCGCCAGGGGGATATACAATGAGCAGTTCTTC
CDR3 protein: CASSARGIYNEQFF
J gene: TRBJ2-1
V gene: TRBV13
D gene: TRBD1
clone size: once

CDR3 DNA: TGTGCCAGCAGCCATCGTGGGAGGGAGGCTGAAGCTTTCTTT
CDR3 protein: CASSHRGREAEAFF
J gene: TRBJ1-1
V gene: TRBV13
D gene: -
clone size: -

CDR3 DNA: TGCGCCAGCAGCCAAGATGGAGCAGGGTCTCTCGCAGATACGCAGTATTTT
CDR3 protein: CASSQDGAGSLADTQYF
J gene: TRBJ2-3
V gene: TRBV4-1
D gene: -
clone size: -

CDR3 DNA: TGTGCCAGCAGTCCGACAGGGGAGAATGAAAAACTGTTTTTT
CDR3 protein: CASSPTGENEKLFF
J gene: TRBJ1-4
V gene: TRBV6-1
D gene: TRBD1
clone size: few

CDR3 DNA: TGTGCCAAACCGGGACACGAAACGCCTGGACTAGCGGGAGGCCCCTCTGGGGCCAACGTCCTGACTTTC
CDR3 protein: CAKPGHETPGLAGGPSGANVLTF
J gene: TRBJ2-6
V gene: TRBV27
D gene: TRBD2
clone size: -

CDR3 DNA: TGTGCCAGCAGTGAACCCTTCTTAGCGGGACACGAAATGAACACTAGCACAGATACGCAGTATTTT
CDR3 protein: CASSEPFLAGHEMNTSTDTQYF
J gene: TRBJ2-3
V gene: TRBV6-1
D gene: TRBD2
clone size: -

CDR3 DNA: TGTGCCAGCTCACCACGCGATCAAGAGACCCAGTACTTC
CDR3 protein: CASSPRDQETQYF
J gene: TRBJ2-5
V gene: TRBV18
D gene: -
clone size: -

CDR3 DNA: TGTGCCAGCAGACTCGGGACACTTGAAGCTTTCTTT
CDR3 protein: CASRLGTLEAFF
J gene: TRBJ1-1
V gene: TRBV6-6
D gene: -
clone size: few

CDR3 DNA: TGTGCCAGCAGTCGGACAGACTCTGGAAACACCATATATTTT
CDR3 protein: CASSRTDSGNTIYF
J gene: TRBJ1-3
V gene: TRBV6-5
D gene: -
clone size: few

CDR3 DNA: TGCGCCAGCAGCCAAGCGGAGATGATTCGGGAGCAGTTCTTC
CDR3 protein: CASSQAEMIREQFF
J gene: TRBJ2-1
V gene: TRBV4-1
D gene: -
clone size: -

CDR3 DNA: TGTGCCAGCAGAGGGACTAGCGGGGGGGCCCAGACCCAGTACTTC
CDR3 protein: CASRGTSGGAQTQYF
J gene: TRBJ2-5
V gene: TRBV2
D gene: TRBD2
clone size: -

CDR3 DNA: TGTGCCAGCAGCACGGGACTAGCGGGAGGTAATGATGAGCAGTTCTTC
CDR3 protein: CASSTGLAGGNDEQFF
J gene: TRBJ2-1
V gene: TRBV9
D gene: TRBD2
clone size: -

CDR3 DNA: TGTGCCGGATCGGACGGAGGTGTGGATACGCAGTATTTT
CDR3 protein: CAGSDGGVDTQYF
J gene: TRBJ2-3
V gene: TRBV7-9
D gene: -
clone size: -

CDR3 DNA: TGTGCCAGCAGTGAATTGTATTGGGGCGATACCGGGGAGCTGTTTTTT
CDR3 protein: CASSELYWGDTGELFF
J gene: TRBJ2-2
V gene: TRBV2
D gene: -
clone size: -

CDR3 DNA: TGTGCCAGCAGCTTTTGGGACAACCCCTACGAGCAGTACTTC
CDR3 protein: CASSFWDNPYEQYF
J gene: TRBJ2-7
V gene: TRBV5-6
D gene: -
clone size: once

CDR3 DNA: TGTGCCAGCAGCTCAGGGGGACAGGGTTCAGATTCACCCCTCCACTTT
CDR3 protein: CASSSGGQGSDSPLHF
J gene: TRBJ1-6
V gene: TRBV13
D gene: TRBD1
clone size: few